The clone carrying this TCR beta chain was counted at least ten times. No antigen is known for it. This sample was included in a study of T-cell memory formation after mild COVID-19. Across the whole study: Largely, the TCR clusters proved donor specific. Overall study findings and caveats: The finding that pre-infection memory included some responding clones suggested that cross-reactive memory joined.

This CDR3 spans 17 amino acids. Looked up from germline, CDR1 is SGHRS and CDR2 is YFSETQ. The V gene lost 1 base and the J gene lost 0 bases, with 17 bases spanning the gap. TCRdb re-derived calls from the 5' RACE reads in MiXCR, one entry per CDR3 protein. Of about 140,000 distinct CDR3 sequences listed, roughly 15% are singletons. The sequenced sample consisted of PBMCs or a T cell subset sorted from them (not recorded which). The TCR was taken from an adult woman who had mild COVID-19 (a few samples of this study predate the infection). Cell type and time point are not known. V is TRBV5-1 and J is TRBJ2-7; the D gene is possibly TRBD1 (6 bases). CDR3 bases: TGCGCCAGCAGCTTGTACAGAGGGGGACATGCCTCCTACGAGCAGTACTTC. Amino acid sequence: CASSLYRGGHASYEQYF.